Shown below are 13 T cell receptor beta chains from a single sample sequenced in a study of early T cells in non-severe SARS-CoV-2 infection. TCRdb recomputed calls from the 5' RACE reads with MiXCR, one row per CDR3 protein. The sample lists about 34,000 distinct CDR3 sequences, 5% to 6.5% occurring once. Sample: whole blood. The receptors originated from an adult who was a healthcare worker with PCR-confirmed SARS-CoV-2 infection or an uninfected control (not recorded which).

This clonotype appeared many times. The V gene is TRBV4-1, the J gene TRBJ1-4, with D possibly matching TRBD1 (5 bases). This CDR3 spans 15 amino acids. CDR1 is MGHRA, CDR2 YSYEKL, per germline. Trimming left V 1 base short and J 3 bases short, with 9 bases between. CDR3: CASSQGDSSNEKLFF. DNA for the CDR3: TGCGCCAGCAGCCAAGGAGACAGCTCTAATGAAAAACTGTTTTTT.

The chain uses TRBV21-1 and TRBJ2-5; TRBD2, as called in the table, went unchecked against the DNA. TRBV21-1 is a pseudogene. The CDR3 is made up of 15 amino acids. As DNA, the CDR3 is TGTGCCAGCAGCAAAGAAGCGGGGAACCAAGAGACCCAGTACTTC. Protein sequence: CASSKEAGNQETQYF.

This clonotype was detected ten times or more. The V and J genes are TRBV15 and TRBJ1-6, with TRBD1 matching 7 bases. The CDR3 runs to 16 residues. Germline CDR1 LNHNV, CDR2 YYDKDF (reference sequence). V trimming: 3 bases; J trimming: 6 bases; junction bases outside the gene matches: 8. CDR3 protein: CATSRTRQGSNSPLHF. The CDR3 DNA sequence: TGTGCCACCAGCAGGACGCGACAGGGATCTAATTCACCCCTCCACTTT.

This clonotype appeared many times. The J gene is TRBJ1-3, the V gene TRBV2, with TRBD1 matching over 11 bases. J gave up 0 bases and V 4 bases, and 5 bases lay outside the gene matches. CDR3 length: 17 residues. In germline, CDR1 is SNHLY, CDR2 FYNNEI. DNA of the CDR3: TGTGCCAGCAGTGGGACAGGGGGCCCGTACTCTGGAAACACCATATATTTT. Translating gives CASSGTGGPYSGNTIYF.

This chain connects TRBV18 to TRBJ2-2; TRBD1 aligns across 8 bases. From germline, CDR1 is KGHSH and CDR2 LQKENI. V was clipped by 3 bases and J by 7 bases; unmatched bases: 7. The CDR3 sequence is 15 residues long. The CDR3: CASSPGTGGNGELFF. As DNA, the CDR3 is TGTGCCAGCTCACCGGGGACAGGCGGTAACGGGGAGCTGTTTTTT.

The gene calls are TRBV25-1 and TRBJ2-7, with D tentatively TRBD2 (5 bases). Germline V lookup: CDR1 MGHDK, CDR2 SYGVNS. The germline V and J ends were trimmed by 6 bases and 4 bases, with 10 bases remaining between them. The CDR3 runs 12 residues. As DNA, the CDR3 is TGTGCCAGCAGCTCAACTAGATACGAGCAGTACTTC. Translation: CASSSTRYEQYF.

J is TRBJ2-2 and V is TRBV19; a weak D match, TRBD2 (6 bases). This CDR3 is 15 amino acids long. Germline V lookup: CDR1 LNHDA, CDR2 SQIVND (reference sequence). The ends were cut back, 6 bases at V and 1 base at J, with 12 bases in the middle. CDR3 DNA: TGTGCCAGTAGAACCGGGACTGGGAACACCGGGGAGCTGTTTTTT. Its translation is CASRTGTGNTGELFF.

This clonotype was seen only a few times. The chain links TRBV7-8 to TRBJ2-2; the D is unclear. Germline V CDR1 and CDR2: SGHVS, FQNEAQ. The CDR3 is made up of 12 amino acids. The V gene lost 5 bases and the J gene lost 6 bases, with 7 bases spanning the gap. The CDR3 DNA follows: TGTGCCAGCAGCCCGAGTGCCGGGGAGCTGTTTTTT. It specifies CASSPSAGELFF.

The chain links TRBV7-6 to TRBJ2-1, with 11 bases aligning to TRBD2. V lost 5 bases to trimming and J lost 0 bases; unmatched junction nucleotides: 3. The germline V gene has CDR1 SGHVS and CDR2 FNYEAQ. The CDR3 is 16 amino acids. CDR3 coding DNA: TGTGCCAGCAGCAGACTAGCGGGAAGCTCCTACAATGAGCAGTTCTTC. This codes for CASSRLAGSSYNEQFF.

In its sample, this clonotype was seen many times. The CDR3 coding sequence is TGCGCCAGCAGCCACCGACTAGCGGGGGGTGTCTTCAATGAGCAGTTCTTC. The encoded protein is CASSHRLAGGVFNEQFF. The V gene is TRBV4-3, the J gene TRBJ2-1; TRBD2 agrees at 13 bases. The CDR3 covers 17 residues. V dropped 3 bases and J dropped 6; count of bases not matched to a gene: 8. From germline, CDR1 is LGHNA and CDR2 YSLEER.

The V gene is TRBV20-1, the J gene TRBJ1-1; D remains ambiguous. Germline CDR1 DFQATT, CDR2 SNEGSKA (reference sequence). This CDR3 spans 11 amino acids. With 4 bases removed from V and 4 bases from J, the gap between germline ends came to 7 bases. CDR3 loop: CSANRRTEAFF. In DNA, the CDR3 is TGCAGTGCTAATCGTCGCACTGAAGCTTTCTTT.

This clonotype was detected ten times or more. The V and J genes are TRBV29-1 and TRBJ2-1; TRBD2 agrees at 9 bases. The germline CDR1 and CDR2 sequences are SQVTM and ANQGSEA. This CDR3 is 15 amino acids long. Trimming removed 0 bases from V and 6 bases from J; junction bases left unmatched: 6. The CDR3 region is CSVEDRGGGLNEQFF. DNA for the CDR3: TGCAGCGTTGAAGATCGCGGGGGGGGCCTCAATGAGCAGTTCTTC.

In regard to this clonotype: With a much larger clone just one base away, this may be a read error. This sequence joins TRBV27 and TRBJ1-5, with a weak D call TRBD1 (5 bases). V shed 4 bases and J shed 9 bases, with 19 bases lying between them. This CDR3 has 15 amino acids. CDR1 and CDR2 (germline): MNHEY, SMNVEV (reference sequence). For the CDR3, the DNA is TGTGCCAGCAGTTCCCGGGACGGGGGTCTAGGGCCCCAGCATTTT. Amino acids: CASSSRDGGLGPQHF.